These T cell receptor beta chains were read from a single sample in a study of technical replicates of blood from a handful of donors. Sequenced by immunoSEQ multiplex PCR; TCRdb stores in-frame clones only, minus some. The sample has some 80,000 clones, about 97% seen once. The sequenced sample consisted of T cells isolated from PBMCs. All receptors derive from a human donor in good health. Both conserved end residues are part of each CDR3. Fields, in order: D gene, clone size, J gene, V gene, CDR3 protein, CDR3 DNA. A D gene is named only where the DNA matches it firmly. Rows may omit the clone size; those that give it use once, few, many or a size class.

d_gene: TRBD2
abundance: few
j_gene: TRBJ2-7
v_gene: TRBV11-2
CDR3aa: CASSRLALYEQYF
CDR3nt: TGTGCCAGCAGCCGACTAGCGCTCTACGAGCAGTACTTC

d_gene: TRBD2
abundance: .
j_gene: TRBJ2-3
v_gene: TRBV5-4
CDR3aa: CATKREGTDTQYF
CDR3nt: TGTGCCACCAAGCGGGAGGGTACAGATACGCAGTATTTT

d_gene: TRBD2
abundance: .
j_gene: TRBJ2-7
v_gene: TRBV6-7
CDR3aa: CASSTNSSGRAYEQYF
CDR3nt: TGTGCCAGCAGCACAAATTCTAGCGGGAGGGCCTACGAGCAGTACTTC

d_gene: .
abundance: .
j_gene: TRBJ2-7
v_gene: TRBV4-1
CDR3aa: CASSQARSSYEQYF
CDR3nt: TGCGCCAGCAGCCAAGCTCGGAGCTCCTACGAGCAGTACTTC

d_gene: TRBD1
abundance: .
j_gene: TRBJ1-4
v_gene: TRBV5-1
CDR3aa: CASSFPTGTGNEKLFF
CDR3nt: TGCGCCAGCAGCTTCCCAACGGGGACAGGGAATGAAAAACTGTTTTTT

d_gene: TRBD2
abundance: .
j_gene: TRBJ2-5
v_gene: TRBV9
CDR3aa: CASSVVGGRAGETQYF
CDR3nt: TGTGCCAGCAGCGTAGTAGGCGGGAGGGCCGGAGAGACCCAGTACTTC

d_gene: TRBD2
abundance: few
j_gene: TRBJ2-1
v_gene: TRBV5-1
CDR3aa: CASSSRTSGRLDNEQFF
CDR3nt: TGCGCCAGCAGCTCTAGGACTAGCGGGAGGCTCGACAATGAGCAGTTCTTC

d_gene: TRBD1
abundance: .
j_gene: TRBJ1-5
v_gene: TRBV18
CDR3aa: CASSPPGTENQPQHF
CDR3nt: TGTGCCAGCTCACCACCGGGGACAGAAAATCAGCCCCAGCATTTT

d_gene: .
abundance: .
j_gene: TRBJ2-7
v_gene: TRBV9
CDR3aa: CASSAGGLTYEQYF
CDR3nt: TGTGCCAGCAGCGCGGGGGGCCTGACCTACGAGCAGTACTTC

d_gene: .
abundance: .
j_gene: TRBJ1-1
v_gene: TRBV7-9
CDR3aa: CASSLTGGVTEAFF
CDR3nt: TGTGCCAGCAGCTTAACCGGGGGAGTCACTGAAGCCTTCTTT

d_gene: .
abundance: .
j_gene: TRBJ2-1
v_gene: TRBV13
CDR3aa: CASSLPSPSEDNEQFF
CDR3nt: TGTGCCAGCAGCTTACCTTCCCCTAGCGAAGACAATGAGCAGTTCTTC

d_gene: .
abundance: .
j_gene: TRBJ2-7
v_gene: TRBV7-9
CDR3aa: CASSTSQWEHEQYF
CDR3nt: TGTGCCAGCAGTACTAGCCAATGGGAGCACGAGCAGTACTTC

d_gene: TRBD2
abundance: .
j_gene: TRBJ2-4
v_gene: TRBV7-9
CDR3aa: CASSSSGIFDIQYF
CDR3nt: TGTGCCAGCAGCTCTAGCGGGATCTTTGACATTCAGTACTTC

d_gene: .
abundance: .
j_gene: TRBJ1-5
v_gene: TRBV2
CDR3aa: CASSGSGGNQPQHF
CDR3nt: TGTGCCAGCAGTGGATCCGGGGGCAATCAGCCCCAGCATTTT

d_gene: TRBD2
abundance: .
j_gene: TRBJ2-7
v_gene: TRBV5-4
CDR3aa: CASSFEGATSGDYEQYF
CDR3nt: TGTGCCAGCAGCTTCGAGGGGGCTACTAGCGGGGATTACGAGCAGTACTTC

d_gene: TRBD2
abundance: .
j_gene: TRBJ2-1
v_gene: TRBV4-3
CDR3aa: CASSQGGASGMGSYNEQFF
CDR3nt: TGCGCCAGCAGCCAAGGGGGGGCTAGCGGGATGGGCTCCTACAATGAGCAGTTCTTC

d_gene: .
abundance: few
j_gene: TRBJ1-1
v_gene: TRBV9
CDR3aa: CASSVAVNTEAFF
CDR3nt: TGTGCCAGCAGCGTAGCTGTGAACACTGAAGCTTTCTTT

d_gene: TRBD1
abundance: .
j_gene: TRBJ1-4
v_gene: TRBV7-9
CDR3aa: CASSLEGQGSEKLFF
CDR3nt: TGTGCCAGCAGCTTAGAGGGACAGGGCAGTGAAAAACTGTTTTTT

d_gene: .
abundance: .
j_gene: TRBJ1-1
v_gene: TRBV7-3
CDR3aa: CASSLYSINTEAFF
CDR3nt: TGTGCCAGCAGCTTATACTCAATAAACACTGAAGCTTTCTTT

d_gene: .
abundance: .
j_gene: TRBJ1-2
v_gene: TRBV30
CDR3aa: CAWNRGVYGYTF
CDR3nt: TGTGCCTGGAATCGGGGGGTCTATGGCTACACCTTC

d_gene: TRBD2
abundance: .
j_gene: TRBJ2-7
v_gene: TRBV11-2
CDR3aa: CASSLTTSGSAYEQYF
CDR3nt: TGTGCCAGCAGCTTAACCACTAGCGGGAGCGCGTACGAGCAGTACTTC

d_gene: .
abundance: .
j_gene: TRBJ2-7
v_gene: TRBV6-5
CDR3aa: CASSIAEFYEQYF
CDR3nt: TGTGCCAGCAGTATAGCGGAGTTCTACGAGCAGTACTTC

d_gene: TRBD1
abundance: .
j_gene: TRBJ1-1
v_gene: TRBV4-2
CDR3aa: CASSQDDDRDQYTEAFF
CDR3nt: TGTGCCAGCAGCCAAGATGATGACAGGGACCAATACACTGAAGCTTTCTTT

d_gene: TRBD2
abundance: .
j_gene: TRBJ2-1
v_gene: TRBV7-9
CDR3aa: CASSLGRETGNEQFF
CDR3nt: TGTGCCAGCAGCTTAGGGCGGGAGACGGGCAATGAGCAGTTCTTC

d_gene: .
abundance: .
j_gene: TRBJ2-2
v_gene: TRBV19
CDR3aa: CASSIYKETGELFF
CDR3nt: TGTGCCAGTAGTATTTACAAAGAAACCGGGGAGCTGTTTTTT

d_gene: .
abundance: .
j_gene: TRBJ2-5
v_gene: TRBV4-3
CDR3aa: CASSQEIPSGSGMLPETQYF
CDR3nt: TGCGCCAGCAGCCAAGAGATTCCATCCGGGAGTGGTATGTTGCCAGAGACCCAGTACTTC

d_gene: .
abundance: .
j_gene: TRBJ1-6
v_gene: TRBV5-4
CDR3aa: CASSSPGRGSPLHF
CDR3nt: TGTGCCAGCAGCTCGCCGGGTCGTGGTTCACCCCTCCACTTT